The TCR beta chain described here comes from a study of shared clonotypes between healthy human individuals. Study information: Three plates each covered CD4 naive and memory; CD8 naive two, CD8 memory one.

Findings and caveats of the study: Around 5% of naive CD4 clonotypes were common to a few donors.

The V and J ends lost 0 bases and 3 bases respectively, with 12 bases between them. The CDR3 is 15 amino acids. Looked up from germline, CDR1 is MNHEY and CDR2 is SVGAGI. Only in-frame clones appear in the TCRdb table, and some are missing; sequencing was by immunoSEQ multiplex PCR. Of roughly 2,000,000 clones in the sample, about 93% were seen once. Naive CD8 cells lacked CD45RO, underwent positive selection for CCR7 and left out terminally differentiated effector memory CD45RA+ cells. Donors, without exception, were Caucasian adults residing in Nashville, Tennessee. To note about this clone: Its specificity is unknown.

The TCR sequence derives from a man between 18 and 29 years old in good health. Some clones in this sample may be carry-over from other donors' samples. The sample consisted of naive CD8+ T cells from PBMCs. The chain employs TRBV6-5 and TRBJ2-7; the D gene could be TRBD1 or TRBD2 (6 bases each). The CDR3 nucleotides read TGTGCCAGCAGTTACTCGTACGGGGGCGGCTACGAGCAGTACTTC. Protein: CASSYSYGGGYEQYF.